This TCR beta chain was identified during a study of blood T cells in healthy people across ages. On the study more broadly: About one barcoded beta molecule per two T cells was the capture yield of template switching.

The CDR3 extends over 11 amino acids. Germline CDR1 is MNHEY and CDR2 is SVGEGT. The V segment lost 7 bases and the J segment 7 bases; nucleotides outside the gene matches: 1. Per sample, no less than 6 micrograms of total RNA were extracted. Whole-study results and caveats: Donor CMV infection status was unknown, possibly confounding age-related changes in expanded clonotypes.

This clonotype was detected ten times or more. Its antigen is undetermined. Through a sample-barcoded 5' primer and a J-beta primer mix, a second PCR was run for roughly 7 to 11 cycles. TCRdb called the 5' RACE reads again in MiXCR, with one record for every CDR3 protein. Among roughly 650,000 distinct CDR3 sequences listed, less than 40% were seen once. This TCR derives from a woman aged 80 or over in good health. Material for sequencing was blood. The rearrangement uses TRBV6-2 or TRBV6-3 and TRBJ2-1, with 7 bases fitting TRBD2. The CDR3 coding sequence is TGTGCCAGCATCGGGGGGAATGAGCAGTTCTTC. Translating gives CASIGGNEQFF.